This T cell receptor beta chain came from a study of regulatory T cells in long-lasting Graves disease. This clonotype was observed at least ten times. Its antigen is unknown. General study points: For persistent Graves' patients, TCR diversity was lower than for newly diagnosed ones. Few sampled subjects may have lowered accuracy.

Sample time point: persistent/refractory GD, antithyroid drugs over 5 years with positive TRAb. Extracted PBMC RNA gave rise to the TCR library. In building TCR beta libraries, iRepertoire HTBI primers were used together with Arm-PCR of CDR3 regions. Authors' analysis steps: Identified segments across samples numbered roughly 60 TRBV and 14 to 15 TRBJ. TCRdb redid the calling of the multiplex PCR reads with MiXCR, one entry per CDR3 protein. The V and J calls, along with clone size, are taken from TCRdb and not from the paper's own processing. The repertoire consists of some 300,000 distinct CDR3 sequences, with 20% to 25% occurring once and the leading ten covering 56%. The germline V gene has CDR1 SNHLY and CDR2 FYNNEI. The CDR3 totals 13 residues. With 8 bases removed from V and 3 bases from J, the gap between germline ends came to 10 bases.

This clonotype was obtained from a female donor with Graves disease. This rearrangement joins TRBV2 to TRBJ1-4; D not certain. Sequenced material: peripheral blood mononuclear cells (PBMCs), taken when the disease was refractory, from a patient treated with antithyroid drugs. The CDR3 loop is CASFRRPNEKLFF. The DNA of the CDR3 is TGTGCCAGCTTCCGTAGGCCTAATGAAAAACTGTTTTTT.